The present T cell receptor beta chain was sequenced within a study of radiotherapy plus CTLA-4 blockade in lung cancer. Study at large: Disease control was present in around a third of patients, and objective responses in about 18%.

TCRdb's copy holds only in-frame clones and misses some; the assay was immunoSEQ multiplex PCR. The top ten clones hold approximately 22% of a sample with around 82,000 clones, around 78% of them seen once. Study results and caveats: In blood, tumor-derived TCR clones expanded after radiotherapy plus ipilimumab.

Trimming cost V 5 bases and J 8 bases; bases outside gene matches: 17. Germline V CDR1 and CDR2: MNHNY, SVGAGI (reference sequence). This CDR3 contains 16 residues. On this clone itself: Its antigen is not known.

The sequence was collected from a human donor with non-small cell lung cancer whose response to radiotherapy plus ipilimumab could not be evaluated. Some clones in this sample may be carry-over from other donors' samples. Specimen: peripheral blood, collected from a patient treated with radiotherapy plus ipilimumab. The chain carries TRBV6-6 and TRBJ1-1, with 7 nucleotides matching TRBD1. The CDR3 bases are TGTGCCAGCAGTAAACTTCACAGGGGACCAGGCGCGGAAGCTTTCTTT. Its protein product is CASSKLHRGPGAEAFF.